This T cell receptor (beta chain) was recorded in a study of T-cell memory formation after mild COVID-19. This clonotype was counted many times. Each CDR3 protein is one row after TCRdb ran MiXCR on the 5' RACE reads. The table has tens of thousands of distinct CDR3 sequences, roughly 20% seen once. Germline-derived CDR1 and CDR2 are SGHAT and FQNNGV. CDR3 length: 15 residues. Between the trimmed V and J ends, which lost 5 bases and 0 bases, there was a span of 12 bases. This TCR was recovered from an adult who had mild COVID-19 (a few samples of this study predate the infection). Cell type and time point are not known. Sample: PBMCs or a T cell subset sorted from them (not recorded which). The rearrangement links TRBV11-2 to TRBJ2-3; D is possibly TRBD1 (6 bases). The CDR3 here is CASSRDRISTDTQYF. DNA of the CDR3: TGTGCCAGCAGCCGAGACAGGATTAGCACAGATACGCAGTATTTT.